The 8 T cell receptor beta chains in this list originate from one sample, sequenced in a study of monozygotic twins with inflammatory bowel disease. TCRdb reanalyzed the 5' RACE reads and collapses them to one entry per CDR3 protein, without DNA. The sample holds 400,000 to 500,000 distinct CDR3 sequences. Specimen: blood. The receptors stem from a human donor with ulcerative colitis or Crohn's disease, or a healthy co-twin of an affected twin (not recorded which).

The chain employs TRBV5-1 and TRBJ2-5; the D gene TCRdb calls, TRBD2, cannot be checked with no DNA. Germline V gene data show CDR1 as SGHRS and CDR2 as YFSETQ. The CDR3 runs 16 residues. This CDR3 reads CASSLYSTAAGETQYF.

V is TRBV3-1 and J is TRBJ1-2. The germline V gene encodes CDR1 LGHDT and CDR2 YNNKEL (reference sequence). The CDR3 contains 14 residues. CDR3 sequence reads: CASSPRRINYGYTF.

The V gene is TRBV24-1, the J gene TRBJ2-3; the TCRdb D gene call, TRBD1, has no DNA to confirm it. CDR3 size: 13 residues. In germline, CDR1 is KGHDR, CDR2 SFDVKD. The CDR3 sequence is CATSPGGADTQYF.

The chain employs TRBV20-1 and TRBJ1-5. The CDR3 is made up of 16 amino acids. Germline V gene sequence: CDR1 DFQATT, CDR2 SNEGSKA (reference sequence). This CDR3 is CSASRGGAGSNQPQHF.

This chain links TRBV11-2 with TRBJ1-5; the D call from TCRdb, TRBD1, cannot be confirmed without DNA. Germline V gene data show CDR1 as SGHAT and CDR2 as FQNNGV. CDR3 length equals 15 residues. Here the CDR3 reads CASSRTGADNQPQHF.

This chain links TRBV4-1 with TRBJ2-5; the TRBD1 assignment by TCRdb is unverifiable without DNA. Germline assignment: CDR1 MGHRA and CDR2 YSYEKL. The CDR3 runs to 15 residues. The CDR3 loop is CASSQEPGAPETQYF.

The J gene is TRBJ2-1, the V gene TRBV4-3; the TCRdb D gene call, TRBD1, has no DNA to confirm it. The CDR3 loop spans 15 amino acids. Germline V gene data show CDR1 as LGHNA and CDR2 as YSLEER. This CDR3 reads CASSQIGTGGSEQFF.

This rearrangement joins TRBV7-6 to TRBJ2-3. The CDR3 length is 15 residues. CDR1 is SGHVS and CDR2 is FNYEAQ in the germline V gene. CDR3 residues: CASSQSGASTDTQYF.